The 32 T cell receptor beta chains listed next were all sequenced from one sample in a study of cytomegalovirus exposure and HLA in healthy donors. With 60 Vbeta and 13 Jbeta primers, the PCR was carried out. TCRdb's copy holds only in-frame clones and misses some; the assay was immunoSEQ multiplex PCR. The sample holds 130,000 or so clones, around 82% seen once. The sample comprised PBMCs. The receptor source for this set is a man aged 18 to 29 in good health and CMV-seropositive.

The genes are TRBV27 and TRBJ2-6; the D is unclear. This CDR3 is built from 16 residues. Germline V gives CDR1 MNHEY, CDR2 SMNVEV (reference sequence). V lost 5 bases and J 0 bases, leaving 11 bases between the germline ends. Here the CDR3 reads CASSLRDYSGANVLTF. The CDR3 region has the DNA TGTGCCAGCAGTCTTAGAGATTACTCTGGGGCCAACGTCCTGACTTTC.

This chain uses TRBV19 with TRBJ1-4; 10 nucleotides match TRBD1. Germline V gene lookup returns CDR1 LNHDA and CDR2 SQIVND (reference sequence). The J segment lost 4 bases and the V segment lost 3 bases, leaving 14 bases of the junction unmatched. The CDR3 runs to 19 residues. CDR3 nucleotides: TGTGCCAGTAGTATGAACACCGGGACAGGGGAGGGACTTAATGAAAAACTGTTTTTT. It yields the protein CASSMNTGTGEGLNEKLFF.

The chain carries TRBV5-1 and TRBJ1-1; 9 nucleotides match TRBD1. The CDR3 length is 15 residues. The V gene's germline CDR1 is SGHRS and CDR2 YFSETQ. Trimming cost V 4 bases and J 3 bases; bases outside gene matches: 7. The CDR3 region is CASSHGDREYTEAFF. The DNA for the CDR3 is TGCGCCAGCAGCCATGGGGACAGGGAGTACACTGAAGCTTTCTTT.

This clone was seen just once. This chain joins TRBV7-9 and TRBJ2-7; possible D gene TRBD2, 6 bases. The V and J ends lost 5 bases and 6 bases respectively, with 20 bases between them. This CDR3 is 15 amino acids long. Germline lookup yields CDR1 SEHNR and CDR2 FQNEAQ (reference sequence). CDR3 sequence reads: CASSPIPGTGVEQYF. The CDR3 DNA is TGTGCCAGCAGCCCTATACCGGGGACTGGGGTCGAGCAGTACTTC.

The genes are TRBV27 and TRBJ2-7; TRBD1 matches at 7 bases. Germline assignment: CDR1 MNHEY and CDR2 SMNVEV (reference sequence). The CDR3 length is 15 residues. The trim removed 2 bases at V and 4 bases at J, leaving 8 bases unmatched. The CDR3 DNA is TGTGCCAGCAGTTTAACGGGACAGCTAAAATACGAGCAGTACTTC. Translated: CASSLTGQLKYEQYF.

This clone showed up just a few times. Additional DNA sequences in this sample encode the identical CDR3. This chain connects TRBV7-8 to TRBJ2-7, with 8 nucleotides matching TRBD2. V was pared by 5 bases and J by 0 bases, with 12 bases of the junction left unmatched. Per the germline V gene, CDR1 is SGHVS and CDR2 is FQNEAQ. This CDR3 comprises 17 residues. CDR3 sequence (DNA): TGTGCCAGCAGCCCCCGGGAGGGTCGTTGGGCCTCCTACGAGCAGTACTTC. This encodes CASSPREGRWASYEQYF.

The chain uses TRBV5-1 and TRBJ2-7, with 9 bases identical to TRBD1. The J segment lost 1 base and the V segment lost 6 bases, leaving 8 bases of the junction unmatched. Germline CDR1 reads SGHRS; CDR2 reads YFSETQ. The CDR3 extends over 15 amino acids. CDR3 sequence reads: CASTNPGTGSYEQYF. The CDR3 bases are TGCGCCAGCACCAACCCCGGGACAGGGTCCTACGAGCAGTACTTC.

This clone was counted only a few times. The chain couples TRBV19 to TRBJ2-7; 10 bases fit TRBD1. Germline CDR1 is LNHDA and CDR2 is SQIVND (reference sequence). This CDR3 spans 14 amino acids. Germline trimming cut 5 bases from V and 7 bases from J; bases unmatched to any gene: 8. CDR3 region: CASSPGTGAREQYF. In DNA, the CDR3 is TGTGCCAGTAGTCCCGGGACAGGGGCACGGGAGCAGTACTTC.

The V and J genes are TRBV12-5 and TRBJ1-2; D possibly corresponds to TRBD1 (6 bases). From germline, CDR1 is LGHNT and CDR2 FRNRAP. V lost 6 bases, J lost 3 bases, and 14 bases lay in between. The CDR3 runs 14 residues. The chain's CDR3 is CASGPGGGDYGYTF. DNA for the CDR3: TGTGCTAGTGGCCCCGGGGGGGGCGACTATGGCTACACCTTC.

CDR3 protein: CASSPRLNEKLFF. CDR3 bases: TGTGCCAGCAGTCCCAGGCTTAATGAAAAACTGTTTTTT. The chain recombines TRBV28 with TRBJ1-4; the D is unclear. Germline V gene sequence: CDR1 MDHEN, CDR2 SYDVKM. Trimming took off 5 bases at V and 4 bases at J, with 8 bases between the two ends. This CDR3 spans 13 amino acids.

The rearrangement uses TRBV4-1 and TRBJ2-3; 10 bases match TRBD2. The ends lost 6 bases at V and 6 bases at J; junction bases unmatched: 9. The CDR3 runs to 15 residues. Germline V gene data show CDR1 as MGHRA and CDR2 as YSYEKL. CDR3 DNA: TGCGCCAGCAGTCGGTTAGCGGGAGGCCGGGATACGCAGTATTTT. Residues: CASSRLAGGRDTQYF.

V gene TRBV14 combines with J gene TRBJ1-5, with D unresolved. From germline, CDR1 is SGHDN and CDR2 FVKESK. Trimming stripped 4 bases from V and 0 bases from J, with 19 bases between. There are 18 residues in the CDR3. CDR3 residues: CASSPLGGPGYSNQPQHF. The DNA for the CDR3 is TGTGCCAGCAGCCCGCTCGGAGGGCCGGGGTATAGCAATCAGCCCCAGCATTTT.

This sequence joins TRBV5-8 and TRBJ2-1; TRBD2 agrees at 7 bases. After removal of 0 bases from V and 14 bases from J, the junction contained 8 bases not matched to a gene. The germline V gene has CDR1 SGHTS and CDR2 YDEGEE. This CDR3 is 13 amino acids long. The DNA for the CDR3 is TGTGCCAGCAGCTTGGTGGGAGGGCAGGTGGAGTTCTTC. It is translated as CASSLVGGQVEFF.

This clone occurred once. V usage is TRBV28 and J usage is TRBJ1-4; D perhaps matches TRBD1 (6 bases). CDR1 and CDR2 (germline): MDHEN, SYDVKM. V lost 4 bases, J lost 7 bases, and 13 bases lay in between. The CDR3 contains 14 residues. CDR3: CASSSSRGGEKLFF. Written as DNA, the CDR3 is TGTGCCAGCAGTTCCTCTAGGGGGGGTGAAAAACTGTTTTTT.

The chain is built from TRBV15 and TRBJ2-1; perhaps TRBD2 as D (6 bases). Germline V gene sequence: CDR1 LNHNV, CDR2 YYDKDF (reference sequence). Trimming shortened V by 5 bases and J by 9 bases, and 8 bases separated the two germline ends. The CDR3 is made up of 11 amino acids. The CDR3 sequence is CATSGDFEQFF. In DNA form, the CDR3 reads TGTGCCACCAGCGGGGACTTTGAGCAGTTCTTC.

This clone was counted a single time. This chain connects TRBV7-9 to TRBJ2-1; weak D call: TRBD2 (6 bases). Trimming removed 2 bases at V and 7 bases at J, with 15 bases between. This CDR3 has 15 amino acids. Germline lookup yields CDR1 SEHNR and CDR2 FQNEAQ (reference sequence). The CDR3 loop reads CASSLLRGPGNEQFF. The CDR3 nucleotides read TGTGCCAGCAGCTTATTGCGGGGACCGGGAAATGAGCAGTTCTTC. Complete variable domain (other parts from reference TRBV7-9 and TRBJ2-1): DTGVSQNPRHKITKRGQNVTFRCDPISEHNRLYWYRQTLGQGPEFLTYFQNEAQLEKSRLLSDRFSAERPKGSFSTLEIQRTEQGDSAMYLCASSLLRGPGNEQFFGPGTRLTVL.

The chain combines TRBV2 with TRBJ2-7; D is perhaps TRBD1 (6 bases). The CDR3 spans 14 residues. The germline V gene encodes CDR1 SNHLY and CDR2 FYNNEI. Trimming pared 11 bases from V and 0 bases from J, leaving 17 bases between. CDR3 in amino acids: CAGKTGDVSYEQYF. The CDR3 nucleotides read TGTGCCGGAAAGACAGGTGATGTCTCCTACGAGCAGTACTTC.

The J gene is TRBJ2-7, the V gene TRBV11-2, with D perhaps matching TRBD1 (6 bases). V was pared by 4 bases and J by 10 bases, with 11 bases between. The CDR3 extends over 11 amino acids. The germline V gene has CDR1 SGHAT and CDR2 FQNNGV. CDR3 DNA sequence: TGTGCCAGCAGCTCAACAGGGCCCCAGTACTTC. Its protein product is CASSSTGPQYF.

This sequence joins TRBV29-1 and TRBJ2-5; the match to TRBD1 covers 9 bases. J gave up 5 bases and V 5 bases, and 6 bases lay outside the gene matches. CDR1 and CDR2 from the germline V gene are SQVTM and ANQGSEA. This CDR3 has 13 residues. The CDR3 DNA sequence: TGCAGCGTTTCCCCCGGGACAGGGGAGACCCAGTACTTC. Translated: CSVSPGTGETQYF.

The chain has TRBV5-1 and TRBJ2-3; maybe TRBD1 (6 bases). CDR3 size: 12 residues. Trimming stripped 6 bases from V and 6 bases from J, with 11 bases between. From germline, CDR1 is SGHRS and CDR2 YFSETQ. Written as DNA, the CDR3 is TGCGCCAGCATAGCAGGGGCCGATACGCAGTATTTT. Protein sequence: CASIAGADTQYF.

The rearrangement links TRBV28 to TRBJ1-2; D unclear. Germline CDR1 reads MDHEN; CDR2 reads SYDVKM. The CDR3 consists of 14 residues. Between the trimmed V and J ends, which lost 7 bases and 0 bases, there was a span of 12 bases. As DNA, the CDR3 is TGTGCCAGCACCCTGCAACGAGCTAACTATGGCTACACCTTC. This sequence encodes CASTLQRANYGYTF.

The CDR3 loop is CASIKLRDRDTEAFF. The CDR3 bases are TGTGCCAGCATTAAACTCCGGGACAGGGACACTGAAGCTTTCTTT. The chain couples TRBV6-6 to TRBJ1-1; 9 nucleotides align to TRBD1. The CDR3 extends over 15 amino acids. With V trimmed by 7 bases and J by 3 bases, 9 bases remained unmatched. Germline V CDR1 and CDR2: MNHNY, SVGAGI (reference sequence).

The rearrangement joins TRBV5-4 to TRBJ2-1; D perhaps matches TRBD2 (5 bases). Germline lookup yields CDR1 SGHNT and CDR2 YYREEE (reference sequence). V gave up 1 base and J gave up 4 bases, with 15 bases separating them. The CDR3 is 16 residues long. CDR3 region: CASSLTANLAYNEQFF. The CDR3 DNA is TGTGCCAGCAGCTTGACGGCTAACCTAGCTTACAATGAGCAGTTCTTC.

The rearrangement uses TRBV5-1 and TRBJ1-1; D is undetermined. Germline CDR1 is SGHRS and CDR2 is YFSETQ. V was pared by 4 bases and J by 1 base, with 11 bases between. The CDR3 covers 14 residues. The CDR3 loop is CASSQETGNTEAFF. CDR3 in DNA: TGCGCCAGCAGCCAAGAGACTGGGAACACTGAAGCTTTCTTT.

The V and J genes are TRBV14 and TRBJ2-5; 9 nucleotides agree with TRBD1. The V gene end was trimmed by 3 bases and the J gene end by 1 base; junction bases not matched to a gene: 3. The CDR3 sequence is 15 residues long. In germline, CDR1 is SGHDN, CDR2 FVKESK. CDR3 loop: CASSQRTGAQETQYF. The CDR3 DNA follows: TGTGCCAGCAGCCAGAGGACAGGGGCCCAAGAGACCCAGTACTTC.

This sequence joins TRBV27 and TRBJ1-2; maybe TRBD1 (6 bases). CDR3 size: 15 residues. Germline CDR1 reads MNHEY; CDR2 reads SMNVEV (reference sequence). Trimming shortened V by 1 base and J by 4 bases, and 13 bases separated the two germline ends. The CDR3 DNA follows: TGTGCCAGCAGTTTATGGGGCCAGGGGATCTATGGCTACACCTTC. It is translated as CASSLWGQGIYGYTF.

This clone was detected a few times. The chain joins TRBV13 to TRBJ1-4; D is possibly TRBD1 (5 bases). The CDR3 is 19 amino acids. V was shortened by 3 bases and J by 8 bases, with 28 bases between the two germline ends. Germline values: CDR1 PRHDT, CDR2 FYEKMQ (reference sequence). The CDR3 reads CASSLSRAIGGVQSEKLFF. The CDR3 region has the DNA TGTGCCAGCAGCTTGAGTCGGGCCATCGGGGGTGTACAATCGGAAAAACTGTTTTTT. Supplemented by reference TRBV13 and TRBJ1-4, the full variable domain reads AAGVIQSPRHLIKEKRETATLKCYPIPRHDTVYWYQQGPGQDPQFLISFYEKMQSDKGSIPDRFSAQQFSDYHSELNMSSLELGDSALYFCASSLSRAIGGVQSEKLFFGSGTQLSVL.

V usage is TRBV2 and J usage is TRBJ2-5; 9 bases agree with TRBD2. Germline CDR1 reads SNHLY; CDR2 reads FYNNEI. This CDR3 is 15 amino acids long. The V segment lost 2 bases and the J segment 2 bases; nucleotides outside the gene matches: 3. Here the CDR3 reads CASSESSGAQETQYF. The CDR3 DNA sequence: TGTGCCAGCAGTGAATCTAGCGGGGCACAAGAGACCCAGTACTTC.

This clone showed up just a few times. The J gene is TRBJ2-3, the V gene TRBV6-1; tentatively, D is TRBD2 (5 bases). CDR3 length equals 15 residues. CDR1 and CDR2 (germline): MNHNS, SASEGT. V was shortened by 6 bases and J by 3 bases, with 16 bases between the two germline ends. CDR3: CASRTLRGMTDTQYF. CDR3 nucleotides: TGTGCCAGCAGGACCCTCCGAGGGATGACAGATACGCAGTATTTT.

This chain joins TRBV19 and TRBJ1-5, with D maybe TRBD1 (6 bases). Germline V gives CDR1 LNHDA, CDR2 SQIVND (reference sequence). V lost 9 bases and J lost 3, with 9 bases in between. The CDR3 totals 12 residues. In DNA, the CDR3 is TGTGCCAGCGGGGGGCACAATCAGCCCCAGCATTTT. Amino acids: CASGGHNQPQHF.

This clone appeared a few times. V gene TRBV27 combines with J gene TRBJ2-5; 9 nucleotides agree with TRBD1. The V gene's germline CDR1 is MNHEY and CDR2 SMNVEV (reference sequence). V shed 6 bases, J shed 5 bases, and the junction held 7 bases outside the gene matches. The CDR3 is made up of 14 amino acids. This CDR3 is CASRPTGGLETQYF. CDR3 bases: TGTGCCAGCAGGCCGACAGGGGGATTGGAGACCCAGTACTTC.

V and J are TRBV27 and TRBJ1-1; TRBD1 matches 7 bases. CDR1 is MNHEY and CDR2 is SMNVEV in the germline V gene (reference sequence). Unmatched junction bases numbered 8, after V lost 5 bases and J lost 2 bases. The CDR3 spans 15 residues. As DNA, the CDR3 is TGTGCCAGCAGTCACCCCGGGACAGATAACACTGAAGCTTTCTTT. This gives the protein CASSHPGTDNTEAFF.